What follows are 8 T cell receptor beta chains derived from one specimen sequenced in a study of identical twins. MiXCR, run by TCRdb on the 5' RACE reads, gives a single entry per CDR3 protein. There are just under 550,000 distinct CDR3 sequences in the sample; over 12% occur only once, and roughly 0.44% lies in the top ten. The sample was also linked to a second study, of yellow fever vaccine responses in identical twins.

Sequencing was done on a sample of CD4+ T cells sorted from blood. Receptors originate from a woman aged 18-29 years in good health.

In this sample, this clonotype turned up a few times. The chain combines TRBV5-1 with TRBJ2-5, with 8 positions matching TRBD2. The CDR3 is made up of 16 amino acids. Germline CDR1 and CDR2: SGHRS and YFSETQ. V shed 3 bases, J shed 0 bases, and the junction held 7 bases outside the gene matches. The CDR3 DNA reads TGCGCCAGCAGCTGGGGGCTAGCGGGCCACCAAGAGACCCAGTACTTC. Its translation: CASSWGLAGHQETQYF.

This chain joins TRBV15 and TRBJ1-6; 9 bases fit TRBD1. V lost 3 bases and J lost 6; bases outside the gene matches: 6. The CDR3 is 16 amino acids. Germline-derived CDR1 and CDR2 are LNHNV and YYDKDF (reference sequence). The CDR3 spells CATSRGQGNFNSPLHF. CDR3 in DNA: TGTGCCACCAGCAGGGGACAGGGAAACTTTAATTCACCCCTCCACTTT.

This clonotype turned up a few times. The chain recombines TRBV27 with TRBJ2-1; the D gene is possibly TRBD1 (6 bases). This CDR3 has 12 amino acids. In germline, CDR1 is MNHEY, CDR2 SMNVEV (reference sequence). Trimming removed 6 bases from V and 5 bases from J, with 8 bases in between. CDR3 protein: CASRDRNNEQFF. Here the CDR3 DNA reads TGTGCCAGCAGAGACAGGAACAATGAGCAGTTCTTC.

V gene TRBV7-9 combines with J gene TRBJ2-2; no firm D call. Germline CDR1 reads SEHNR; CDR2 reads FQNEAQ (reference sequence). The CDR3 consists of 15 residues. Trimming removed 1 base at V and 4 bases at J, with 10 bases between. CDR3 protein: CASSLGGYITGELFF. DNA for the CDR3: TGTGCCAGCAGCTTAGGGGGTTATATCACCGGGGAGCTGTTTTTT.

This clonotype appeared a few times. This chain uses TRBV20-1 with TRBJ2-7; D remains ambiguous. V was pared by 6 bases and J by 0 bases, with 15 bases between. From germline, CDR1 is DFQATT and CDR2 SNEGSKA (reference sequence). This CDR3 is built from 14 residues. The CDR3 DNA reads as TGCAGTGCCCCGACTCCACTCAGCTCCTACGAGCAGTACTTC. This codes for CSAPTPLSSYEQYF.

This clonotype has a handful of counts. V usage is TRBV7-2 and J usage is TRBJ1-4, with TRBD1 matching 9 bases. Germline CDR1 and CDR2: SGHTA and FQGNSA. J gave up 4 bases and V 2 bases, and 5 bases lay outside the gene matches. The CDR3 covers 16 residues. The CDR3 DNA sequence: TGTGCCAGCAGCTTACTGGGACAGGGACTTAATGAAAAACTGTTTTTT. It translates to CASSLLGQGLNEKLFF.

The table lists this clonotype with a few counts. This rearrangement joins TRBV5-6 to TRBJ2-6; D gene ambiguous. The CDR3 runs 18 residues. Germline values: CDR1 SGHDT, CDR2 YYEEEE. V was trimmed by 0 bases and J by 2 bases, leaving 15 bases between them. CDR3 in amino acids: CASSLAIKNIPGANVLTF. The CDR3 bases are TGTGCCAGCAGCTTGGCCATTAAGAATATCCCTGGGGCCAACGTCCTGACTTTC. The full variable domain, completed using reference TRBV5-6 and TRBJ2-6, is DAGVTQSPTHLIKTRGQQVTLRCSPKSGHDTVSWYQQALGQGPQFIFQYYEEEERQRGNFPDRFSGHQFPNYSSELNVNALLLGDSALYLCASSLAIKNIPGANVLTFGAGSRLTVL.

The chain combines TRBV29-1 with TRBJ2-1, with 9 bases that match TRBD2. The CDR3 runs 16 residues. With 4 bases clipped from V and 5 bases from J, the junction kept 12 bases outside the gene matches. The V gene's germline CDR1 is SQVTM and CDR2 ANQGSEA. The CDR3 sequence is CSVADGGLASHNEQFF. The CDR3 DNA is TGCAGCGTTGCGGATGGGGGACTAGCTTCCCACAATGAGCAGTTCTTC.